The present T cell receptor beta chain was sequenced within a study of blood T cells in healthy people across ages. Whole-study results and caveats: Per million T cells, TCR beta diversity dropped about linearly as age rose. PBMC samples, being unsorted, prevented any conclusive comparison of naive and antigen-experienced cells.

Trimming removed 2 bases at V and 3 bases at J, with 7 bases between. CDR3 length: 14 amino acids. Per the germline V gene, CDR1 is MDHEN and CDR2 is SYDVKM. Details on this clonotype: The antigen remains unidentified.

With a J-beta primer mix and a sample-barcoded 5' primer, a second PCR ran about 7 to 11 cycles. Carrying 12 random nucleotides, a template-switch adaptor labeled each individual cDNA molecule. Each CDR3 protein gets one entry after TCRdb re-called the 5' RACE reads with MiXCR. The sample lists fewer than 1.5 million distinct CDR3 sequences, 35% to 45% occurring once. Isolated PBMCs totaled at least 6 million in each sample. V and J are TRBV28 and TRBJ1-4; D is unclear. The sample consisted of blood. The TCR sequence derives from a young woman in good health. DNA of the CDR3: TGTGCCAGCAGTTTAGTGCAGGCTAATGAAAAACTGTTTTTT. This gives the protein CASSLVQANEKLFF.